The 7 T cell receptor beta chains in this list originate from one sample, sequenced in a study of blood T cell repertoires in COVID-19. Profiled with immunoSEQ multiplex PCR; TCRdb holds only in-frame clones, not every one. The profile shows 130,000 or so clones, around 85% of them singletons. The sequenced material came from peripheral blood. These TCRs come from a woman older than 75 with acute or convalescent COVID-19.

This chain joins TRBV7-9 and TRBJ1-6; 7 positions match TRBD1. The CDR3 spans 14 residues. Unmatched junction bases numbered 10, after V lost 5 bases and J lost 12 bases. Germline V lookup: CDR1 SEHNR, CDR2 FQNEAQ (reference sequence). In DNA, the CDR3 is TGTGCCAGCAGCCTCCGGGACAGCGGGCTACCCCTCCACTTT. Encoded protein: CASSLRDSGLPLHF. Complete variable domain (other parts from reference TRBV7-9 and TRBJ1-6): DTGVSQNPRHKITKRGQNVTFRCDPISEHNRLYWYRQTLGQGPEFLTYFQNEAQLEKSRLLSDRFSAERPKGSFSTLEIQRTEQGDSAMYLCASSLRDSGLPLHFGNGTRLTVT.

This chain uses TRBV10-1 with TRBJ2-7; tentatively, D is TRBD1 (6 bases). V lost 5 bases, J lost 5 bases, and 16 bases lay in between. The CDR3 length is 14 residues. Per the germline V gene, CDR1 is WNHNN and CDR2 is SYGVQD (reference sequence). The CDR3: CASSPQGNRHEQYF. CDR3 DNA: TGCGCCAGCAGTCCACAGGGTAATCGGCACGAGCAGTACTTC.

This clone was recorded only once. V is TRBV29-1 and J is TRBJ1-1, with D unclear. CDR3 length equals 14 residues. Germline values: CDR1 SQVTM, CDR2 ANQGSEA. The V end was cut by 1 base, the J end by 5 bases, with 14 bases between. CDR3 nucleotides: TGCAGCGTTGAAGCAGAGGGTTTAGTTACTGAAGCTTTCTTT. Translating it yields CSVEAEGLVTEAFF.

The chain recombines TRBV12-3 or TRBV12-4 with TRBJ1-1; D remains ambiguous. V lost 7 bases and J 0 bases, leaving 9 bases between the germline ends. CDR3 size: 13 residues. The CDR3 region has the DNA TGTGCCAGCAAGGACTTTATGAACACTGAAGCTTTCTTT. Translated, it gives CASKDFMNTEAFF.

The chain links TRBV6-5 to TRBJ2-3; 10 bases agree with TRBD1. Germline V gene lookup returns CDR1 MNHEY and CDR2 SVGAGI. The ends lost 0 bases at V and 5 bases at J; junction bases unmatched: 5. The CDR3 extends over 16 amino acids. This CDR3 reads CASSYSPGQGIDTQYF. CDR3 coding DNA: TGTGCCAGCAGTTACTCACCGGGACAGGGGATAGATACGCAGTATTTT.

The rearrangement uses TRBV11-2 and TRBJ1-6; D not certain. There are 15 residues in the CDR3. CDR1 and CDR2 from the germline V gene are SGHAT and FQNNGV. V gave up 5 bases and J gave up 8 bases, with 16 bases separating them. Written as DNA, the CDR3 is TGTGCCAGCAGCCCCCCGCGGAGAGGGTATTCACCCCTCCACTTT. This encodes CASSPPRRGYSPLHF.

This clone occurred a few times. The CDR3 nucleotides read TGTGCCAGCTCACCCGGGGAGGCGGGGTCCTTCTTC. This sequence encodes CASSPGEAGSFF. J is TRBJ2-1 and V is TRBV18; tentative D call: TRBD2 (6 bases). The germline gives CDR1 KGHSH, CDR2 LQKENI. The CDR3 runs 12 residues. V was pared by 3 bases and J by 16 bases, with 16 bases between. Looking up the rest from reference TRBV18 and TRBJ2-1 gives the full variable domain: NAGVMQNPRHLVRRRGQEARLRCSPMKGHSHVYWYRQLPEEGLKFMVYLQKENIIDESGMPKERFSAEFPKEGPSILRIQQVVRGDSAAYFCASSPGEAGSFFGPGTRLTVL.